This TCR beta chain came from a study of shared clonotypes between healthy human individuals. Data came from immunoSEQ multiplex PCR; TCRdb stores just in-frame clones and leaves some out. The repertoire holds approximately 480,000 clones, with about 80% as singletons. This CDR3 contains 14 residues. CDR1 and CDR2 from the germline V gene are MNHNY and SVGAGI (reference sequence). V dropped 5 bases and J dropped 0 bases, with 9 bases sitting between them. Material: PBMCs. The clonotype was recovered from a woman between 40 and 55 years old in good health. Some clones in this sample may be carry-over from other donors' samples. This chain joins TRBV6-6 and TRBJ2-3, with D unresolved. CDR3 protein: CASSPPVSTDTQYF. The CDR3 DNA sequence: TGTGCCAGCAGTCCCCCAGTTAGCACAGATACGCAGTATTTT.